The 28 T cell receptor beta chains below were found in one sample sequenced in a study of cytomegalovirus exposure and HLA in healthy donors. The PCR used 60 Vbeta and 13 Jbeta primers. Sequencing was performed with immunoSEQ multiplex PCR; in TCRdb, only in-frame clones are kept and a portion is missing. This table has over 75,000 clones, around 10% appearing once. What was sequenced was PBMCs. The source of these receptors is a man aged 45-65 years in good health and CMV-seropositive.

The J gene is TRBJ2-6, the V gene TRBV4-2, with 9 bases matching TRBD2. CDR3 length: 16 residues. Germline CDR1 reads LGHNA; CDR2 reads YNFKEQ. Trimming cost V 3 bases and J 1 base; bases outside gene matches: 1. The CDR3 is CASSQREGSGANVLTF. Here the CDR3 DNA reads TGTGCCAGCAGCCAGCGGGAGGGGTCTGGGGCCAACGTCCTGACTTTC.

This clone appeared a few times. This chain links TRBV6-1 with TRBJ2-6; D call uncertain. CDR3 size: 15 residues. Trimming pared 6 bases from V and 0 bases from J, leaving 9 bases between. The V gene's germline CDR1 is MNHNS and CDR2 SASEGT. This chain's CDR3 is CASRSDGSGANVLTF. The DNA of the CDR3 is TGTGCCAGCAGGAGCGACGGCTCTGGGGCCAACGTCCTGACTTTC.

This clone was observed a few times. J is TRBJ2-3 and V is TRBV6-5; no firm D call. V was cut by 2 bases and J by 2 bases, with 11 bases left in between. There are 15 residues in the CDR3. Per germline, CDR1 MNHEY and CDR2 SVGAGI. CDR3 coding DNA: TGTGCCAGCAGTTACCTCGTTTCGTCCACAGATACGCAGTATTTT. Translation: CASSYLVSSTDTQYF.

This clone was observed a few times. V and J are TRBV19 and TRBJ1-1; 7 positions match TRBD1. In germline, CDR1 is LNHDA, CDR2 SQIVND (reference sequence). V was pared by 3 bases and J by 4 bases, with 8 bases of the junction left unmatched. The CDR3 contains 15 residues. CDR3 DNA: TGTGCCAGTAGTATTCCCAGGGGGGTCCGCACTGAAGCTTTCTTT. This codes for CASSIPRGVRTEAFF.

The CDR3 region has the DNA TGTGCCAGCAGCTTAGCGCGGTTAAACGAGCAGTACTTC. Amino acid sequence: CASSLARLNEQYF. The chain uses TRBV7-8 and TRBJ2-7; D is ambiguous. The CDR3 consists of 13 residues. The V and J ends lost 0 bases and 5 bases respectively, with 8 bases between them. Germline lookup yields CDR1 SGHVS and CDR2 FQNEAQ.

This clone came up a few times. The CDR3 DNA reads TGTGCCAGCAGTTCCCCCGGACAGGGTGGTCGTCAAAAACTGTTTTTT. This gives the protein CASSSPGQGGRQKLFF. The chain is built from TRBV28 and TRBJ1-4; 8 positions agree with TRBD1. V was pared by 4 bases and J by 9 bases, with 13 bases of the junction left unmatched. Germline CDR1 is MDHEN and CDR2 is SYDVKM. The CDR3 runs to 16 residues.

The chain joins TRBV5-1 to TRBJ1-1; the match to TRBD1 covers 8 bases. Germline CDR1 is SGHRS and CDR2 is YFSETQ. This CDR3 region has 16 residues. Losses at the gene ends were 6 bases for V and 3 bases for J; bases not matched to a gene: 13. CDR3 sequence (DNA): TGCGCCAGCACTAGATCGACAGGGGATCTTTACACTGAAGCTTTCTTT. Protein product: CASTRSTGDLYTEAFF.

This clone turned up a few times. The gene calls are TRBV28 and TRBJ2-3; 13 bases fit TRBD2. From germline, CDR1 is MDHEN and CDR2 SYDVKM. This CDR3 has 19 amino acids. V shed 7 bases and J 0 bases; nucleotides not matched to a gene: 13. The CDR3 loop reads CASTSGLAGSLLSTDTQYF. As DNA, the CDR3 is TGTGCCAGCACTTCGGGACTAGCGGGGTCCCTTCTTAGCACAGATACGCAGTATTTT.

V usage is TRBV28 and J usage is TRBJ1-2; 7 bases are a match to TRBD1. The CDR3 extends over 14 amino acids. In germline, CDR1 is MDHEN, CDR2 SYDVKM. V lost 6 bases, J lost 3 bases, and 7 bases stayed unmatched. Here the CDR3 DNA reads TGTGCCAGCAGAGAGGGACAGCTCGACTATGGCTACACCTTC. This gives the protein CASREGQLDYGYTF.

The chain joins TRBV5-1 to TRBJ2-7; 7 bases match TRBD1. Germline CDR1 SGHRS, CDR2 YFSETQ. The CDR3 is made up of 17 amino acids. With V trimmed by 2 bases and J by 2 bases, 13 bases remained unmatched. The CDR3 region has the DNA TGCGCCAGCAGCTTCGCTGGGACAGCACTCTTCCCCTACGAGCAGTACTTC. Translated, it gives CASSFAGTALFPYEQYF.

J is TRBJ1-2 and V is TRBV5-1; D is uncertain. Germline CDR1 SGHRS, CDR2 YFSETQ. The CDR3 covers 15 residues. The V gene lost 0 bases and the J gene lost 1 base, with 10 bases spanning the gap. The chain's CDR3 is CASSLAGRVNYGYTF. As DNA, the CDR3 is TGCGCCAGCAGCTTGGCCGGTCGGGTTAACTATGGCTACACCTTC.

The V and J genes are TRBV6-5 and TRBJ2-1; TRBD1 agrees at 7 bases. The CDR3 runs to 13 residues. Trimming cost V 5 bases and J 5 bases; bases outside gene matches: 3. Germline assignment: CDR1 MNHEY and CDR2 SVGAGI. CDR3 sequence: CASSEGQNNEQFF. The DNA of the CDR3 is TGTGCCAGCAGTGAGGGACAGAACAATGAGCAGTTCTTC.

This rearrangement joins TRBV28 to TRBJ2-7; TRBD1 is a possible D gene (5 bases). This CDR3 has 14 residues. Trimming took off 8 bases at V and 6 bases at J, with 20 bases between the two ends. Germline V gene sequence: CDR1 MDHEN, CDR2 SYDVKM. CDR3 amino acids: CASPLRKGWCEQYF. The CDR3 nucleotides are TGTGCCAGCCCCCTCCGGAAGGGGTGGTGCGAGCAGTACTTC.

This sequence joins TRBV7-9 and TRBJ2-5; D is possibly TRBD2 (5 bases). Germline CDR1 is SEHNR and CDR2 is FQNEAQ (reference sequence). V lost 5 bases and J lost 6, with 19 bases in between. This CDR3 comprises 15 residues. Here the CDR3 reads CASSPLELGRKTQYF. CDR3 in DNA: TGTGCCAGCAGCCCCCTCGAATTAGGGAGAAAGACCCAGTACTTC.

This clone was picked up a small number of times. The chain uses TRBV7-2 and TRBJ1-1, with 9 nucleotides matching TRBD1. J was trimmed by 5 bases and V by 4 bases; bases with no gene match: 5. Germline assignment: CDR1 SGHTA and CDR2 FQGNSA. The CDR3 length is 14 residues. CDR3 in DNA: TGTGCCAGCAGCTATTGGGACAGGGCAACTGAAGCTTTCTTT. Translating gives CASSYWDRATEAFF. Full variable domain (rest looked up from reference TRBV7-2 and TRBJ1-1): GAGVSQSPSNKVTEKGKDVELRCDPISGHTALYWYRQSLGQGLEFLIYFQGNSAPDKSGLPSDRFSAERTGGSVSTLTIQRTQQEDSAVYLCASSYWDRATEAFFGQGTRLTVV.

The chain is built from TRBV6-6 and TRBJ1-1; possibly TRBD1 for D (6 bases). Germline V gives CDR1 MNHNY, CDR2 SVGAGI (reference sequence). Trimming left V 10 bases short and J 4 bases short, with 16 bases between. CDR3 length equals 13 residues. The CDR3 reads CAITPTGLTEAFF. For the CDR3, the DNA is TGTGCCATCACACCGACAGGTCTCACTGAAGCTTTCTTT.

The chain combines TRBV28 with TRBJ2-3; D is unclear. CDR3 length equals 13 residues. Per the germline V gene, CDR1 is MDHEN and CDR2 is SYDVKM. V lost 3 bases and J 4 bases, leaving 8 bases between the germline ends. The CDR3 protein is CASSFSLPDTQYF. The CDR3 region has the DNA TGTGCCAGCAGTTTTTCCCTCCCAGATACGCAGTATTTT. Full variable domain (rest looked up from reference TRBV28 and TRBJ2-3): DVKVTQSSRYLVKRTGEKVFLECVQDMDHENMFWYRQDPGLGLRLIYFSYDVKMKEKGDIPEGYSVSREKKERFSLILESASTNQTSMYLCASSFSLPDTQYFGPGTRLTVL.

In its sample, this clone was seen a few times. J is TRBJ1-1 and V is TRBV13, with D maybe TRBD1 (6 bases). V was shortened by 2 bases and J by 6 bases, with 16 bases between the two germline ends. CDR1 is PRHDT, CDR2 FYEKMQ, per germline (reference sequence). The CDR3 length is 15 residues. The chain's CDR3 is CASSLFTGSLAEAFF. The CDR3, as DNA: TGTGCCAGCAGCTTATTTACAGGGAGTTTGGCTGAAGCTTTCTTT.

This clone was recorded many times. The V call is TRBV19, the J call TRBJ1-1; 9 nucleotides agree with TRBD1. After removal of 5 bases from V and 4 bases from J, the junction contained 5 bases not matched to a gene. Germline V lookup: CDR1 LNHDA, CDR2 SQIVND (reference sequence). CDR3 length equals 14 residues. Here the CDR3 DNA reads TGTGCCAGTAGTGGACAGGGGAGGGGCACTGAAGCTTTCTTT. It encodes CASSGQGRGTEAFF.

The V and J genes are TRBV27 and TRBJ2-2; unclear D gene. V lost 2 bases and J lost 1, with 5 bases in between. CDR1 is MNHEY and CDR2 is SMNVEV in the germline V gene (reference sequence). This CDR3 spans 14 amino acids. The CDR3 DNA reads as TGTGCCAGCAGTTTAACGCGGAACACCGGGGAGCTGTTTTTT. Protein: CASSLTRNTGELFF.

This clone was counted many times. The rearrangement uses TRBV6-1 and TRBJ2-3, with 11 bases fitting TRBD2. Germline V gene data show CDR1 as MNHNS and CDR2 as SASEGT. The CDR3 covers 19 residues. Trimming took 4 bases from V and 3 from J; bases not matched to a gene: 15. CDR3 sequence: CASSGPTSILAGVTDTQYF. CDR3 nucleotides: TGTGCCAGCAGTGGACCTACCTCAATACTAGCGGGAGTAACAGATACGCAGTATTTT.

This clone was counted between two and nine times. The chain is built from TRBV5-1 and TRBJ2-1, with D maybe TRBD1 (5 bases). Germline V CDR1 and CDR2: SGHRS, YFSETQ. The V end was cut by 0 bases, the J end by 9 bases, with 10 bases between. The CDR3 totals 13 residues. DNA for the CDR3: TGCGCCAGCAGCTTGGAAAGGGGCGGTGAGCAGTTCTTC. This translates into CASSLERGGEQFF.

V and J are TRBV5-6 and TRBJ1-2; no clear D gene. Deletions cut 3 bases from V and 2 bases from J, with 20 bases between. The CDR3 totals 17 residues. From germline, CDR1 is SGHDT and CDR2 YYEEEE. Here the CDR3 reads CASSSPGSGVRNYGYTF. The CDR3 DNA follows: TGTGCCAGCAGCTCACCCGGATCGGGTGTGAGGAACTATGGCTACACCTTC.

In regard to this clone: The conserved phenylalanine or tryptophan is not found at the CDR3 terminus, so this likely reflects a read error. The gene calls are TRBV27 and TRBJ2-3; 9 bases are shared with TRBD2. V dropped 3 bases and J dropped 5; count of bases not matched to a gene: 3. Germline-derived CDR1 and CDR2 are MNHEY and SMNVEV (reference sequence). The CDR3 runs to 14 residues. In DNA, the CDR3 is TGTGCCAGCAGTTTCCTAGCGGGACAAGATACGCAGTATTCT. Protein sequence: CASSFLAGQDTQYS.

The chain employs TRBV29-1 and TRBJ2-7, with D maybe TRBD2 (5 bases). Trimming removed 1 base from V and 7 bases from J, with 17 bases in between. The CDR3 totals 14 residues. In germline, CDR1 is SQVTM, CDR2 ANQGSEA. The DNA for the CDR3 is TGCAGCGTTGAAGGAGAGAGCCAGCCGGGGGAGCAGTACTTC. This codes for CSVEGESQPGEQYF.

The rearrangement uses TRBV6-1 and TRBJ2-3; 8 nucleotides align to TRBD2. With 3 bases clipped from V and 3 bases from J, the junction kept 11 bases outside the gene matches. Germline CDR1 MNHNS, CDR2 SASEGT. The CDR3 runs to 17 residues. CDR3: CASSETIAGRGTDTQYF. In nucleotides, the CDR3 is TGTGCCAGCAGTGAGACAATAGCGGGAAGGGGGACAGATACGCAGTATTTT.

This clone was seen just once. This chain connects TRBV9 to TRBJ2-3; 7 positions match TRBD1. CDR1 is SGDLS and CDR2 is YYNGEE in the germline V gene. This CDR3 is built from 15 residues. V shed 2 bases, J shed 5 bases, and the junction held 8 bases outside the gene matches. This CDR3 is CASSVDRIPEDTQYF. Written as DNA, the CDR3 is TGTGCCAGCAGCGTGGACAGGATTCCAGAAGATACGCAGTATTTT. Full variable domain (outside the CDR3, taken from reference TRBV9 and TRBJ2-3): DSGVTQTPKHLITATGQRVTLRCSPRSGDLSVYWYQQSLDQGLQFLIQYYNGEERAKGNILERFSAQQFPDLHSELNLSSLELGDSALYFCASSVDRIPEDTQYFGPGTRLTVL.

The chain joins TRBV28 to TRBJ1-2; D remains unclear. This CDR3 has 14 amino acids. The V gene's germline CDR1 is MDHEN and CDR2 SYDVKM. V was shortened by 1 base and J by 6 bases, with 12 bases between the two germline ends. The CDR3 spells CASSLSWASDGYTF. The CDR3 region has the DNA TGTGCCAGCAGTTTATCTTGGGCGAGTGATGGCTACACCTTC.